This TCR beta chain stems from a study of cytomegalovirus exposure and HLA in healthy donors. General study findings and limits: Excluded: some indistinguishable V segments such as TRBV6-2 and TRBV6-3. Sequencing had likely introduced a cluster of highly shared sequence variants as an artifact. The investigators catalogued 164 TCR beta chains as cytomegalovirus-associated.

With 60 Vbeta and 13 Jbeta primers, the PCR was carried out. TCRdb's table, derived via immunoSEQ multiplex PCR, lists solely in-frame clones and lacks some. Of under 300,000 clones detected, approximately 84% appear once; the ten largest clones hold 2% to 2.5%. A word on this clone: The antigen remains undetermined.

Germline loops: CDR1 GTSNPN, CDR2 SVGIG (reference sequence). The CDR3 is made up of 13 amino acids. This clonotype was sampled from a woman in her forties in good health and CMV-seropositive. Sequencing was carried out using PBMCs. The chain couples TRBV30 to TRBJ2-7; the match to TRBD2 covers 8 bases. The better agreement between TRBJ2-1 and the DNA end casts doubt on the J call. In DNA form, the CDR3 reads TGTGCCTGGATAAGCGGGAGTTTCAATGAGCAGTTCTTC. Its protein is CAWISGSFNEQFF.